Included here is one T cell receptor (beta chain) sequence, with context. The CDR3 runs to 12 residues. Germline CDR1 MGHRA, CDR2 YSYEKL. V dropped 11 bases and J dropped 5; count of bases not matched to a gene: 6. As originally analysed: Reference gene primer amplification gave nucleated cell count estimates. The method was immunoSEQ multiplex PCR; TCRdb's version includes in-frame clones alone and lacks a portion of them. The V and J calls and the clone size are those of that table, but D and trimming were determined from the DNA. The sample holds about 150,000 clones, roughly 89% seen once. The entry originates in a study of blood T cell repertoires in COVID-19. About the research overall: Collection of acute and convalescent COVID-19 samples took place in the United States, Italy and Spain.

This sequence joins TRBV4-1 and TRBJ2-1; TRBD2 aligns across 7 bases. Sequences were obtained from peripheral blood. The TCR comes from a man aged 50 or older with acute or convalescent COVID-19. The CDR3 DNA sequence: TGCGCCTCCAGCGGGGCTCACAATGAGCAGTTCTTC. Encoded protein: CASSGAHNEQFF.